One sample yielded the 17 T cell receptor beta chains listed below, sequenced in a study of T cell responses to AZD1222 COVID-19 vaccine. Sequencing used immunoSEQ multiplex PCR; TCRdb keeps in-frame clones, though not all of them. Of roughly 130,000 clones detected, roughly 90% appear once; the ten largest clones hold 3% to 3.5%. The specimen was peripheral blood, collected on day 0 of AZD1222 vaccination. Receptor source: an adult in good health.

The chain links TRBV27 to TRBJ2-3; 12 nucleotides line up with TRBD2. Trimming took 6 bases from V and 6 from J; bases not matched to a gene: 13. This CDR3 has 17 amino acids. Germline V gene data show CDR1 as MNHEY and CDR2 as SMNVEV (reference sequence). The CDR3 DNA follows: TGTGCCAGCAGCCACTACGGACTAGCGGGAAGTTCTGATACGCAGTATTTT. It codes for CASSHYGLAGSSDTQYF.

The CDR3: CASSPRLAGGLGEQYF. CDR3 in DNA: TGTGCCAGCAGCCCGCGTTTAGCGGGAGGGCTCGGAGAGCAGTACTTC. J is TRBJ2-7 and V is TRBV11-2; 11 bases align to TRBD2. The CDR3 spans 16 residues. The junction had 13 bases not matched to a gene; V was cut back by 5 bases and J by 7 bases. Per germline, CDR1 SGHAT and CDR2 FQNNGV.

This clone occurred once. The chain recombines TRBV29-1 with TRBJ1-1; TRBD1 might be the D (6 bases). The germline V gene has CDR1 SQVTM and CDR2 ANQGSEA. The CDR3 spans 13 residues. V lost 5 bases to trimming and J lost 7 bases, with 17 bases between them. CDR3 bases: TGCAGCGTTCGGGACACACGACACTTTGAAGCTTTCTTT. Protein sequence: CSVRDTRHFEAFF.

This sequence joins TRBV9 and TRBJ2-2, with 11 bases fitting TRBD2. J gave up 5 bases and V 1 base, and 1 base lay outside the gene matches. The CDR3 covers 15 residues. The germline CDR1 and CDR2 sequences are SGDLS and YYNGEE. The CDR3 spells CASSVLAGGTGELFF. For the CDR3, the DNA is TGTGCCAGCAGCGTACTAGCGGGAGGAACCGGGGAGCTGTTTTTT.

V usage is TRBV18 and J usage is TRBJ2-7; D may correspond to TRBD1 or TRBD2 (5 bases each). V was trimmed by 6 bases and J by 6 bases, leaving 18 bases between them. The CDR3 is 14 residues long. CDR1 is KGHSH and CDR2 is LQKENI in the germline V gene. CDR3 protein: CASSPGTATFEQYF. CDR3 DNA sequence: TGTGCCAGCTCGCCCGGGACGGCCACCTTCGAGCAGTACTTC.

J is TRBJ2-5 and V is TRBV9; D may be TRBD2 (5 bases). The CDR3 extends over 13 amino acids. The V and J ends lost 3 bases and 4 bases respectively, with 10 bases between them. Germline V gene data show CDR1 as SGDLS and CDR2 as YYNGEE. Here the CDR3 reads CASSDSSGETQYF. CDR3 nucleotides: TGTGCCAGCAGCGATTCGAGCGGAGAGACCCAGTACTTC.

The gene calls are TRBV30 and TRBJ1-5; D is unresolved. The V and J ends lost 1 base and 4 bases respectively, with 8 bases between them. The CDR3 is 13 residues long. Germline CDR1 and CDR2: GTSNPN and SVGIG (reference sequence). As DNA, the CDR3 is TGTGCCTGGAGTGAGAGTGGGAATCAGCCCCAGCATTTT. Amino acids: CAWSESGNQPQHF.

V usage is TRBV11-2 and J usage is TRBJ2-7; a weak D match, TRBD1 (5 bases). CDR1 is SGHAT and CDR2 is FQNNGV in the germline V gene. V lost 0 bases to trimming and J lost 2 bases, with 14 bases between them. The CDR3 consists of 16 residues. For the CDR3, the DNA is TGTGCCAGCAGCTTAGACGCAGGGCCCTCTCCCTACGAGCAGTACTTC. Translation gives CASSLDAGPSPYEQYF.

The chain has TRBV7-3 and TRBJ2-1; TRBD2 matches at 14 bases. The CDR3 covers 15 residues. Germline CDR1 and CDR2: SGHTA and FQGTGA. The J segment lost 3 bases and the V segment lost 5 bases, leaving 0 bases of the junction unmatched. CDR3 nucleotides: TGTGCCAGCAGCGGGACTAGCGGGAGCTACAATGAGCAGTTCTTC. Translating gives CASSGTSGSYNEQFF. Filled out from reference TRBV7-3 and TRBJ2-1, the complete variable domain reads GAGVSQTPSNKVTEKGKYVELRCDPISGHTALYWYRQSLGQGPEFLIYFQGTGAADDSGLPNDRFFAVRPEGSVSTLKIQRTERGDSAVYLCASSGTSGSYNEQFFGPGTRLTVL.

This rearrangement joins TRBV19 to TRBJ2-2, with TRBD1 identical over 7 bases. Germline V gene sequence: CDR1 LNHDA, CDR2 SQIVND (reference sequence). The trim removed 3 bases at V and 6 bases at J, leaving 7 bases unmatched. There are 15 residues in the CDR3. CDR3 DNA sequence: TGTGCCAGTAGTATTGGACAGGTTTTCCCCGGGGAGCTGTTTTTT. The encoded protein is CASSIGQVFPGELFF.

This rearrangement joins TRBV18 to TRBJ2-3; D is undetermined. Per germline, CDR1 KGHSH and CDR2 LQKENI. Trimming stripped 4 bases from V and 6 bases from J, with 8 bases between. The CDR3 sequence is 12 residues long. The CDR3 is CASSLLRDTQYF. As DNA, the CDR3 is TGTGCCAGCTCACTCCTACGGGATACGCAGTATTTT.

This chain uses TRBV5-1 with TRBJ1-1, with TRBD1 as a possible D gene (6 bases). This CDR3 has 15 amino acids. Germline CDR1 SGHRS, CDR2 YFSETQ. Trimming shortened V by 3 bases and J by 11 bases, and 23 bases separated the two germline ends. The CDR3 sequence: CASSSEGVGQGMAFF. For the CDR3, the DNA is TGCGCCAGCAGCTCGGAAGGGGTCGGGCAGGGGATGGCTTTCTTT.

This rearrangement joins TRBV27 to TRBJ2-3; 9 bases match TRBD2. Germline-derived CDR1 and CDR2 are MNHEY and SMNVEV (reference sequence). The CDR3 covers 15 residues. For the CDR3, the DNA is TGTGTCCCGGACCCTAGCGGGGTATACACAGATACGCAGTATTTT. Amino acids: CVPDPSGVYTDTQYF.

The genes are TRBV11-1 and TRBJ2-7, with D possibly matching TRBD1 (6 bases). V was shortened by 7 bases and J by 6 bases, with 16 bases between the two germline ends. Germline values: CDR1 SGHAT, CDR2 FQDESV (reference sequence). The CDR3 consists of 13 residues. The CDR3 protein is CASNYGRGSEQYF. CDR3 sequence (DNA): TGTGCCAGCAACTACGGCAGGGGAAGCGAGCAGTACTTC.

The DNA for the CDR3 is TGTGCCAGCAGCCGTTACGTAGCGGGAGGTTACACCGGGGAGCTGTTTTTT. Its translation: CASSRYVAGGYTGELFF. The genes are TRBV5-8 and TRBJ2-2; 10 bases are a match to TRBD2. The trim removed 4 bases at V and 3 bases at J, leaving 9 bases unmatched. Looked up from germline, CDR1 is SGHTS and CDR2 is YDEGEE. This CDR3 has 17 residues.

CDR3 sequence (DNA): TGTGCCAGCAGCGTAGCCGGATCCTACGAGCAGTACTTC. It translates to CASSVAGSYEQYF. This chain connects TRBV9 to TRBJ2-7; D is ambiguous. The CDR3 spans 13 residues. Trimming pared 0 bases from V and 1 base from J, leaving 5 bases between. CDR1 is SGDLS, CDR2 YYNGEE, per germline. Variable domain in full (rest from reference TRBV9 and TRBJ2-7): DSGVTQTPKHLITATGQRVTLRCSPRSGDLSVYWYQQSLDQGLQFLIQYYNGEERAKGNILERFSAQQFPDLHSELNLSSLELGDSALYFCASSVAGSYEQYFGPGTRLTVT.

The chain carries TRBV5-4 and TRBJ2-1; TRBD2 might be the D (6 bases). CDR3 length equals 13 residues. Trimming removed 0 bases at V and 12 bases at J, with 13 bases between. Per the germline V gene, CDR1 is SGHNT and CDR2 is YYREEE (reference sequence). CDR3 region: CASSLVERRVQFF. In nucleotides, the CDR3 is TGTGCCAGCAGCTTGGTAGAGAGGAGGGTGCAGTTCTTC.